This is a list of T cell receptor beta chains from one sample in a study of T cells in Graves' hyperthyroidism and ophthalmopathy. From the multiplex PCR reads, TCRdb called clonotypes with MiXCR, one entry per CDR3 protein. In the table there are around 340,000 distinct CDR3 sequences, 15% to 20% of which are singletons. Sample: blood. The receptors shown here come from a woman aged 40 to 49 with Graves' ophthalmopathy. CDR3s include the opening cysteine and the closing phenylalanine or tryptophan. Fields, in order: clone size, J gene, D gene, V gene, CDR3 DNA, CDR3 protein. The D gene is left open where the match is weak. Size tells how often a clone was seen (once, few, many) or the class of an expanded clone, and some rows leave it out.

size: few; J: TRBJ1-1; D: .; V: TRBV6-5; DNA: TGTGCCAGCAGTTACCGAACCGGCCAGGCGAACACTGAAGCTTTCTTT; CDR3: CASSYRTGQANTEAFF
size: .; J: TRBJ2-7; D: .; V: TRBV6-5; DNA: TGTGCCAGCAGCTACCCCCCGAGATACGAGCAGTACTTC; CDR3: CASSYPPRYEQYF
size: many; J: TRBJ1-5; D: .; V: TRBV19; DNA: TGTGCCAGTAGTATCGGACAGAGCCATCAGCCCCAGCATTTT; CDR3: CASSIGQSHQPQHF
size: many; J: TRBJ1-5; D: TRBD1; V: TRBV4-3; DNA: TGCGCCAGCAGCATGGGACAGAGTAGCAATCAGCCCCAGCATTTT; CDR3: CASSMGQSSNQPQHF
size: many; J: TRBJ2-7; D: TRBD2; V: TRBV5-1; DNA: TGCGCCAGCAGCTTCTCTGGCGGGAGGGACTCCTACGAGCAGTACTTC; CDR3: CASSFSGGRDSYEQYF
size: many; J: TRBJ2-2; D: .; V: TRBV5-1; DNA: TGCGCCAGCAGCTCAAACTTAGTCTCCAACACCGGGGAGCTGTTTTTT; CDR3: CASSSNLVSNTGELFF
size: few; J: TRBJ2-1; D: .; V: TRBV30; DNA: TGTGCCTGGTCTAACGGGGGTGAGCAGTTCTTC; CDR3: CAWSNGGEQFF
size: few; J: TRBJ1-2; D: .; V: TRBV11-2; DNA: TGTGCCAGCAGCTTAGGGAGGACAGCAGCTAACTATGGCTACACCTTC; CDR3: CASSLGRTAANYGYTF
size: many; J: TRBJ2-5; D: .; V: TRBV6-1; DNA: TGTGCCAGCAGTGACCGGAGGGAACAAGAGACCCAGTACTTC; CDR3: CASSDRREQETQYF
size: many; J: TRBJ1-2; D: .; V: TRBV12-3/TRBV12-4; DNA: TGTGCCAGCAGTATCCCAGGGACGCCCGTAACCTTC; CDR3: CASSIPGTPVTF
size: .; J: TRBJ2-7; D: .; V: TRBV6-1; DNA: TGTGCCACTAACAGGGACGGGGCCGAGCAGTACTTC; CDR3: CATNRDGAEQYF
size: few; J: TRBJ2-2; D: TRBD1; V: TRBV11-1; DNA: TGTGCCAGCAGCTCGATCGACAGGGTGTGGAACACCGGGGAGCTGTTTTTT; CDR3: CASSSIDRVWNTGELFF
size: many; J: TRBJ2-2; D: .; V: TRBV11-2; DNA: TGTGCCAGCAGCTTAGAACTAGATAGAACCGGGGAGCTGTTTTTT; CDR3: CASSLELDRTGELFF
size: many; J: TRBJ2-7; D: .; V: TRBV18; DNA: TGTGCCAGCTCACCATTCCCACAGGACACCTACGAGCAGTACTTC; CDR3: CASSPFPQDTYEQYF
size: many; J: TRBJ2-7; D: .; V: TRBV7-8; DNA: TGTGCCAGCGGGATCGGACTGTACGAGCAGTACTTC; CDR3: CASGIGLYEQYF
size: many; J: TRBJ2-7; D: .; V: TRBV7-2; DNA: TGTGCCAGCAGCGGACGAAGGCCTCAGAACGTCCCCTACGAGCAGTACTTC; CDR3: CASSGRRPQNVPYEQYF
size: many; J: TRBJ1-6; D: TRBD1; V: TRBV11-2; DNA: TGTGCCAGCAGCTTAACCGGACAGGGGAATTCACCCCTCCACTTT; CDR3: CASSLTGQGNSPLHF
size: many; J: TRBJ2-5; D: .; V: TRBV30; DNA: TGTGCCTGGAATCCCGGGGGGACCCAGTACTTC; CDR3: CAWNPGGTQYF
size: many; J: TRBJ1-2; D: .; V: TRBV28; DNA: TGTGCCAGCAGTTTAATGTCCGTATTCTATGGCTACACCTTC; CDR3: CASSLMSVFYGYTF
size: many; J: TRBJ2-7; D: .; V: TRBV6-1; DNA: TGCGCCAGCAGTGAAGGGTCCTACGAGCAGTACTTC; CDR3: CASSEGSYEQYF
size: few; J: TRBJ2-7; D: TRBD2; V: TRBV6-2/TRBV6-3; DNA: TGTGCCAGCAGTTACGGATCTAGCGGGAGTACAAACGAGCAGTACTTC; CDR3: CASSYGSSGSTNEQYF
size: many; J: TRBJ2-2; D: TRBD2; V: TRBV6-5; DNA: TGTGCCAGCAGTTACGATGGACTAGGCTACACCGGGGAGCTGTTTTTT; CDR3: CASSYDGLGYTGELFF
size: .; J: TRBJ2-4; D: .; V: TRBV28; DNA: TGTGCCAGCAGCGCACCCAAGGGGCTAGAAGAAATTCAGTACTTC; CDR3: CASSAPKGLEEIQYF
size: many; J: TRBJ2-5; D: TRBD1; V: TRBV2; DNA: TGTGCCAGCACCGCCGACAGGGCCGAACGGGAGACCCAGTACTTC; CDR3: CASTADRAERETQYF
size: many; J: TRBJ1-1; D: .; V: TRBV29-1; DNA: TGCAGCGTGGGGGGGCTAAGGACTGAAGCTTTCTTT; CDR3: CSVGGLRTEAFF
size: many; J: TRBJ1-5; D: .; V: TRBV7-8; DNA: TGTGCCAGCAGCTTAGGGAGGACAGCTTGGAGTCAGCCCCAGCATTTT; CDR3: CASSLGRTAWSQPQHF
size: .; J: TRBJ2-7; D: .; V: TRBV4-1; DNA: TGCGCCAGCAGCCAACCTTATCGGGGGCGAGGACTAGACGAGCAGTACTTC; CDR3: CASSQPYRGRGLDEQYF
size: many; J: TRBJ1-1; D: .; V: TRBV7-8; DNA: TGTGCCAGCAGCTTAGGCAGGGTCGGCACTGAAGCTTTCTTT; CDR3: CASSLGRVGTEAFF
size: many; J: TRBJ2-2; D: TRBD1; V: TRBV6-1; DNA: TGTGCCAGCAGAAACACGGGACAGCCTAACACCGGGGAGCTGTTTTTT; CDR3: CASRNTGQPNTGELFF
size: many; J: TRBJ2-7; D: TRBD2; V: TRBV4-3; DNA: TGCGCCAGCAGCCAAGACCCAGCGGGAAACTACGAGCAGTACTTC; CDR3: CASSQDPAGNYEQYF
size: many; J: TRBJ1-5; D: .; V: TRBV19; DNA: TGTGCCAGTAGTGTCCGGGACGTCAATCAGCCCCAGCATTTT; CDR3: CASSVRDVNQPQHF
size: .; J: TRBJ2-2; D: TRBD2; V: TRBV2; DNA: TGTGCCAGCATGAGGGACGGGAGGGATTCCGGGGAGCTGTTTTTT; CDR3: CASMRDGRDSGELFF
size: many; J: TRBJ1-1; D: .; V: TRBV4-1; DNA: TGCGCCAGCAGCCAAGTCCCTACAGGAATGAACACTGAAGCTTTCTTT; CDR3: CASSQVPTGMNTEAFF